The 11 T cell receptor beta chains reported below all come from one sample, sequenced in a study of post-analysis software for immune sequencing data. Whole-study findings and limits: Compared with controls, patients had more of about 5 TRBV segments, including TRBV5-6, TRBV5-1 and TRBV20-1.

Antigens of these TCRs are unknown. TCR beta cDNA libraries included unique molecular identifiers. TCRdb passed the PCR reads through MiXCR, listing each CDR3 protein once. The sample consists of about 150,000 distinct CDR3 sequences, approximately 30% of them appearing once. Sequencing was performed on blood. These receptors originate from a girl between 5 and 17 years old with multiple sclerosis.

This clonotype turned up a few times. The chain recombines TRBV6-5 with TRBJ1-1, with D perhaps matching TRBD1 (6 bases). Germline CDR1 MNHEY, CDR2 SVGAGI. The CDR3 spans 16 residues. V lost 6 bases to trimming and J lost 2 bases, with 19 bases between them. CDR3 bases: TGTGCCAGCAGGGAATACATGGACAGACTAAACACTGAAGCTTTCTTT. Amino acid sequence: CASREYMDRLNTEAFF.

The V gene is TRBV3-1, the J gene TRBJ2-7; either TRBD1 or TRBD2 may fit D (5 bases each). The CDR3 consists of 18 residues. Trimming pared 3 bases from V and 3 bases from J, leaving 24 bases between. Germline-derived CDR1 and CDR2 are LGHDT and YNNKEL (reference sequence). Written as DNA, the CDR3 is TGTGCCAGCAGCCATTCCTTCGAGGGCGAGGGGAGCTACTACGAGCAGTACTTC. As protein: CASSHSFEGEGSYYEQYF.

This clonotype was seen at least ten times. The gene calls are TRBV6-6 and TRBJ2-1; possible D gene TRBD2, 6 bases. Germline-derived CDR1 and CDR2 are MNHNY and SVGAGI (reference sequence). V lost 4 bases and J lost 9, with 13 bases in between. There are 13 residues in the CDR3. CDR3 sequence (DNA): TGTGCCAGCAGTTCCGAACGGGAGATTGAGCAGTTCTTC. Its protein is CASSSEREIEQFF.

In regard to this clonotype: This clone may be a read error of a much larger clone one base away. The chain is built from TRBV6-5 and TRBJ2-1, with TRBD2 matching 7 bases. CDR3 length: 18 amino acids. Germline assignment: CDR1 MNHEY and CDR2 SVGAGI. V lost 2 bases, J lost 10 bases, and 20 bases stayed unmatched. The CDR3 region has the DNA TGTGCCAGCAGTTACCGGGGCCTGGGGCGGGGGAGCTCCTACGAGCAGTTCTTC. Its protein is CASSYRGLGRGSSYEQFF.

V usage is TRBV6-5 and J usage is TRBJ1-6, with D possibly TRBD1 on 5 matching bases. Germline V gene sequence: CDR1 MNHEY, CDR2 SVGAGI. The CDR3 runs to 15 residues. With 6 bases removed from V and 9 bases from J, the gap between germline ends came to 18 bases. The CDR3 DNA reads as TGTGCCAGCAGGGCAGACCGGGGCCAATTTTCACCCCTCCACTTT. It is translated as CASRADRGQFSPLHF.

This clonotype was seen only once. V usage is TRBV20-1 and J usage is TRBJ1-1, with D uncertain. The CDR3 totals 11 residues. V shed 6 bases and J shed 7 bases, with 12 bases lying between them. Germline V gene lookup returns CDR1 DFQATT and CDR2 SNEGSKA (reference sequence). In DNA form, the CDR3 reads TGCAGTGCCCGGGTTGGACGTGAAGCTTTCTTT. Translated, it gives CSARVGREAFF.

This clonotype was found a few times. This chain connects TRBV4-2 to TRBJ2-5; D is perhaps TRBD2 (6 bases). This CDR3 contains 16 residues. The V end was cut by 4 bases, the J end by 1 base, with 16 bases between. Germline assignment: CDR1 LGHNA and CDR2 YNFKEQ. The chain's CDR3 is CASSRMGQGGQETQYF. CDR3 DNA: TGTGCCAGCAGCCGTATGGGCCAGGGAGGCCAAGAGACCCAGTACTTC.

The sample holds a few counts of this clonotype. The rearrangement uses TRBV12-3 or TRBV12-4 and TRBJ1-2; D might be TRBD1 (6 bases). This CDR3 has 12 amino acids. With 7 bases removed from V and 4 bases from J, the gap between germline ends came to 10 bases. Here the CDR3 DNA reads TGTGCCAGCACCCTAGGGGGCTATGGCTACACCTTC. Amino acids: CASTLGGYGYTF.

This clonotype was found a few times. The chain carries TRBV28 and TRBJ1-1; no clear D gene. There are 11 residues in the CDR3. Trimming took 3 bases from V and 7 from J, leaving 6 bases between them. The V gene's germline CDR1 is MDHEN and CDR2 SYDVKM. The CDR3 nucleotides read TGTGCCAGCAGTTTTTTACGTGAAGCTTTCTTT. Residues: CASSFLREAFF.

This clonotype was recorded a few times. The chain uses TRBV6-2 or TRBV6-3 and TRBJ2-7, with a tentative D call TRBD1 (6 bases). The germline V gene encodes CDR1 MNHEY and CDR2 SVGEGT. Trimming removed 9 bases from V and 5 bases from J, with 11 bases in between. The CDR3 consists of 11 residues. The CDR3, as DNA: TGTGCCAGTGAACAGGGACACGAGCAGTACTTC. It encodes CASEQGHEQYF.

This clonotype turned up a few times. The chain is built from TRBV6-6 and TRBJ1-6; 7 bases line up with TRBD1. Germline loops: CDR1 MNHNY, CDR2 SVGAGI (reference sequence). The CDR3 has 17 residues. Germline trimming cut 5 bases from V and 0 bases from J; bases unmatched to any gene: 7. CDR3: CASSLLQGSSYNSPLHF. In DNA form, the CDR3 reads TGTGCCAGCAGTCTACTACAGGGGAGCTCCTATAATTCACCCCTCCACTTT.